What follows are 18 T cell receptor beta chains derived from one specimen sequenced in a study of shared clonotypes between healthy human individuals. Clones were read by immunoSEQ multiplex PCR, and TCRdb kept only the in-frame ones, dropping some. The sample contains millions of clones, around 93% of which appear only once. Terminally differentiated effector memory CD45RA+ cells were excluded from the naive CD8 cells, which were CD45RO-negative and positively selected for CCR7. Sequenced input: naive CD8+ T cells from PBMCs. All receptors derive from a man between 18 and 35 years old in good health. Some clones in this sample may be carry-over from other donors' samples.

The chain combines TRBV4-1 with TRBJ2-3, with D tentatively TRBD2 (6 bases). The CDR3 loop spans 12 amino acids. Germline-derived CDR1 and CDR2 are MGHRA and YSYEKL. V was cut by 4 bases and J by 4 bases, with 6 bases left in between. The DNA of the CDR3 is TGCGCCAGCAGCCGGGGGGCAGATACGCAGTATTTT. It codes for CASSRGADTQYF.

This clone has just one count. The CDR3 sequence is CASHPSGAQNQNTEAFF. The CDR3 nucleotides read TGCGCCAGTCACCCTTCCGGGGCCCAAAACCAGAACACTGAAGCTTTCTTT. The genes are TRBV4-1 and TRBJ1-1, with a possible D match to TRBD1 (5 bases). Between the trimmed V and J ends, which lost 9 bases and 1 base, there was a span of 24 bases. Germline V gene data show CDR1 as MGHRA and CDR2 as YSYEKL. The CDR3 sequence is 17 residues long.

The V gene is TRBV7-9, the J gene TRBJ2-1, with D possibly being TRBD2 (6 bases). CDR3 length: 16 amino acids. V lost 5 bases, J lost 3 bases, and 17 bases lay in between. Germline values: CDR1 SEHNR, CDR2 FQNEAQ (reference sequence). CDR3 sequence (DNA): TGTGCCAGCAGCATAATTAGCGGACCTCACTACAATGAGCAGTTCTTC. This translates into CASSIISGPHYNEQFF.

The gene calls are TRBV7-9 and TRBJ1-4; unclear D gene. V lost 5 bases and J 3 bases, leaving 7 bases between the germline ends. CDR1 and CDR2 from the germline V gene are SEHNR and FQNEAQ (reference sequence). The CDR3 has 13 amino acids. The CDR3 reads CASSMDPNEKLFF. CDR3 DNA sequence: TGTGCCAGCAGCATGGACCCTAATGAAAAACTGTTTTTT. Supplemented by reference TRBV7-9 and TRBJ1-4, the full variable domain reads DTGVSQNPRHKITKRGQNVTFRCDPISEHNRLYWYRQTLGQGPEFLTYFQNEAQLEKSRLLSDRFSAERPKGSFSTLEIQRTEQGDSAMYLCASSMDPNEKLFFGSGTQLSVL.

The gene calls are TRBV5-6 and TRBJ2-7, with D tentatively TRBD1 or TRBD2 (5 bases each). Trimming stripped 2 bases from V and 2 bases from J, with 20 bases between. This CDR3 region has 17 residues. Germline V lookup: CDR1 SGHDT, CDR2 YYEEEE. The CDR3 spells CASSFSTGETATYEQYF. In DNA form, the CDR3 reads TGTGCCAGCAGCTTCTCCACCGGGGAGACAGCGACCTACGAGCAGTACTTC.

The chain joins TRBV7-2 to TRBJ2-1; TRBD2 is a possible D gene (5 bases). Trimming pared 1 base from V and 7 bases from J, leaving 11 bases between. The CDR3 contains 14 residues. Germline V gene lookup returns CDR1 SGHTA and CDR2 FQGNSA. The CDR3 is CASSLVASPNEQFF. The CDR3 bases are TGTGCCAGCAGCTTAGTAGCTAGCCCTAATGAGCAGTTCTTC.

The J gene is TRBJ2-2, the V gene TRBV27; D remains unclear. The V gene's germline CDR1 is MNHEY and CDR2 SMNVEV (reference sequence). Trimming stripped 7 bases from V and 4 bases from J, with 10 bases between. The CDR3 is 13 amino acids. The CDR3 coding sequence is TGTGCCAGCACCCAAGTCGGCACCGGGGAGCTGTTTTTT. Encoded protein: CASTQVGTGELFF.

This clone is a singleton in its sample. The chain recombines TRBV4-1 with TRBJ2-7, with D perhaps being TRBD1 or TRBD2 (5 bases each). Germline CDR1 and CDR2: MGHRA and YSYEKL. V was cut by 4 bases and J by 6 bases, with 7 bases left in between. This CDR3 is built from 11 residues. The CDR3 sequence: CASSPGTEQYF. Written as DNA, the CDR3 is TGCGCCAGCAGCCCCGGGACCGAGCAGTACTTC.

This clone was seen a single time. The chain employs TRBV9 and TRBJ2-1; the D gene is possibly TRBD2 (6 bases). Germline assignment: CDR1 SGDLS and CDR2 YYNGEE. V was clipped by 1 base and J by 6 bases, with 14 bases between them. The CDR3 spans 15 residues. The CDR3 nucleotides are TGTGCCAGCAGCGTACGTTACGGGACTGTCAATGAGCAGTTCTTC. This translates into CASSVRYGTVNEQFF.

A single count supports this clone. This sequence joins TRBV4-3 and TRBJ2-6, with TRBD1 identical over 7 bases. This CDR3 spans 15 amino acids. Per germline, CDR1 LGHNA and CDR2 YSLEER. Unmatched junction bases numbered 2, after V lost 4 bases and J lost 2 bases. CDR3 protein: CASSLGTAGANVLTF. The CDR3 nucleotides are TGCGCCAGCAGCCTTGGGACAGCTGGGGCCAACGTCCTGACTTTC.

Concerning this clone: Other DNA sequences from this sample encode an identical CDR3 as well. The gene calls are TRBV27 and TRBJ2-7; the D gene is possibly TRBD1 (6 bases). The CDR3 has 12 residues. Per germline, CDR1 MNHEY and CDR2 SMNVEV (reference sequence). The V gene lost 5 bases and the J gene lost 3 bases, with 8 bases spanning the gap. CDR3 sequence reads: CASSTQGYEQYF. CDR3 bases: TGTGCCAGCAGTACACAGGGCTACGAGCAGTACTTC.

The rearrangement links TRBV10-3 to TRBJ2-7; 9 bases match TRBD2. Trimming removed 2 bases from V and 5 bases from J; junction bases left unmatched: 7. This CDR3 comprises 15 residues. CDR1 ENHRY and CDR2 SYGVKD come from the germline V gene. The CDR3 nucleotides are TGTGCCATCAGTGAGAAGGCTAGCGGGACTGACGAGCAGTACTTC. Residues: CAISEKASGTDEQYF.

The chain carries TRBV5-1 and TRBJ1-4, with D maybe TRBD1 (6 bases). Germline-derived CDR1 and CDR2 are SGHRS and YFSETQ. The V end was cut by 4 bases, the J end by 4 bases, with 11 bases between. This CDR3 region has 14 residues. The CDR3 DNA sequence: TGCGCCAGCAGCCCCGACAGGAATAATGAAAAACTGTTTTTT. This encodes CASSPDRNNEKLFF.

The genes are TRBV6-1 and TRBJ2-7, with D uncertain. Germline CDR1 MNHNS, CDR2 SASEGT. Trimming removed 8 bases at V and 3 bases at J, with 20 bases between. The CDR3 is made up of 15 amino acids. For the CDR3, the DNA is TGTGCCAGCTTCCCGAGAGCCCCAGGCTTCTACGAGCAGTACTTC. Residues: CASFPRAPGFYEQYF.

The V and J genes are TRBV27 and TRBJ1-2, with D perhaps TRBD1 (6 bases). The CDR3 totals 13 residues. V lost 5 bases and J 5 bases, leaving 12 bases between the germline ends. Germline CDR1 reads MNHEY; CDR2 reads SMNVEV (reference sequence). The DNA of the CDR3 is TGTGCCAGCAGTCCCCGAGGGACATATGGCTACACCTTC. Encoded protein: CASSPRGTYGYTF.

The chain is built from TRBV19 and TRBJ2-7, with D perhaps TRBD2 (6 bases). The V gene lost 5 bases and the J gene lost 2 bases, with 10 bases spanning the gap. Germline V CDR1 and CDR2: LNHDA, SQIVND (reference sequence). The CDR3 totals 13 residues. The CDR3 reads CASSGRGTYEQYF. DNA for the CDR3: TGTGCCAGTAGTGGACGGGGGACCTACGAGCAGTACTTC.

The chain carries TRBV27 and TRBJ1-1, with 8 bases fitting TRBD1. The germline gives CDR1 MNHEY, CDR2 SMNVEV (reference sequence). Losses at the gene ends were 3 bases for V and 4 bases for J; bases not matched to a gene: 7. CDR3 length equals 15 residues. The chain's CDR3 is CASSLGTGGSTEAFF. CDR3 DNA sequence: TGTGCCAGCAGTTTGGGAACAGGGGGGAGCACTGAAGCTTTCTTT.

This clone was detected only once. This sequence joins TRBV28 and TRBJ2-2; D unresolved. Germline V gene data show CDR1 as MDHEN and CDR2 as SYDVKM. Trimming left V 6 bases short and J 5 bases short, with 25 bases between. The CDR3 runs to 18 residues. CDR3 in DNA: TGTGCCAGCAGCTCCCCTAGGGTCGTCGTAGTGAAGACCGGGGAGCTGTTTTTT. It yields the protein CASSSPRVVVVKTGELFF.